This T cell receptor beta chain was sequenced during a study of T-cell reconstitution after alpha-beta-depleted transplantation in children. A TCRbeta library incorporating unique molecular identifiers was prepared. TCRdb re-analysed the PCR reads in MiXCR, keeping a single row per CDR3 protein. Seen here are about 100,000 distinct CDR3 sequences, 4.5% to 7.5% observed once, and the top ten hold approximately 6.6%. This clonotype has a count of ten or more. Germline CDR1 is MNHEY and CDR2 is SVGEGT. The CDR3 consists of 17 residues. V shed 0 bases, J shed 3 bases, and the junction held 5 bases outside the gene matches.

V is TRBV6-2 or TRBV6-3 and J is TRBJ2-1; 10 nucleotides match TRBD2. The TCR originated in a female patient between 2 and 15 years old who had a stem cell transplant for Fanconi anemia, so the T cells may come from the graft donor. This specimen consisted of PBMCs, mostly from graft donor cells, obtained 60 days after TCRalphabeta/CD19-depleted stem cell transplant. In DNA, the CDR3 is TGTGCCAGCAGTTACTCGCCAGCGGGAGGGGTCTACAATGAGCAGTTCTTC. Translated, it gives CASSYSPAGGVYNEQFF.